These 10 T cell receptor beta chains originate from one sample sequenced in a study of blood T cell repertoires in COVID-19. The assay was immunoSEQ multiplex PCR, and TCRdb's table has in-frame clones only and misses some. Of 40,000 to 45,000 clones listed, approximately 90% are singletons. The sequenced sample consisted of peripheral blood. The receptor set was obtained from a man aged 55 to 70 with active COVID-19.

The chain uses TRBV6-4 and TRBJ2-4, with 7 positions matching TRBD1. The ends lost 3 bases at V and 5 bases at J; junction bases unmatched: 4. The CDR3 runs 14 residues. Germline values: CDR1 MRHNA, CDR2 SNTAGT. The CDR3 here is CASSETGMENIQYF. The CDR3 DNA is TGTGCCAGCAGTGAGACAGGGATGGAAAACATTCAGTACTTC.

The CDR3 nucleotides are TGCGCCAGCAGCCAAGATGTTCTAGCGGGCACAGATACGCAGTATTTT. The encoded protein is CASSQDVLAGTDTQYF. The chain recombines TRBV4-1 with TRBJ2-3; 7 bases align to TRBD2. This CDR3 has 16 amino acids. The junction had 4 bases not matched to a gene; V was cut back by 0 bases and J by 1 base. CDR1 is MGHRA and CDR2 is YSYEKL in the germline V gene.

The chain employs TRBV3-1 (or the pseudogene TRBV3-2) and TRBJ2-5, with a weak D call TRBD2 (5 bases). The CDR3 is 15 amino acids. V was pared by 6 bases and J by 6 bases, with 20 bases between. CDR1 and CDR2 (germline): LGHDT, YNNKEL (reference sequence). The CDR3 is CASRRGGPPRQTQYF. The CDR3 DNA reads as TGTGCCAGCAGGAGAGGAGGACCACCAAGACAGACCCAGTACTTC.

This chain uses TRBV7-9 with TRBJ1-5, with D possibly being TRBD1 (6 bases). V gave up 6 bases and J gave up 5 bases, with 11 bases separating them. The germline V gene encodes CDR1 SEHNR and CDR2 FQNEAQ (reference sequence). The CDR3 is 13 residues long. The CDR3 loop reads CASSPGAHQPQHF. DNA of the CDR3: TGTGCCAGCAGTCCAGGGGCCCATCAGCCCCAGCATTTT.

The CDR3 DNA follows: TGCGCCAGCAGCTATTCCGGAGGGCAGGACGAAGCTTTCTTT. This sequence encodes CASSYSGGQDEAFF. This rearrangement joins TRBV5-1 to TRBJ1-1; D remains ambiguous. V lost 3 bases to trimming and J lost 8 bases, with 17 bases between them. This CDR3 is 14 amino acids long. CDR1 and CDR2 (germline): SGHRS, YFSETQ.

The V call is TRBV9, the J call TRBJ2-1; possibly TRBD1 for D (6 bases). The CDR3 spans 15 residues. Trimming left V 1 base short and J 12 bases short, with 20 bases between. Germline CDR1 is SGDLS and CDR2 is YYNGEE. CDR3 sequence (DNA): TGTGCCAGCAGCGTAAATTCCGGACAGTGGCCTGGGCAGTTCTTC. It translates to CASSVNSGQWPGQFF.

This clone was seen a single time. V and J are TRBV13 and TRBJ2-2; TRBD2 is a possible D gene (6 bases). CDR3 length equals 21 residues. V dropped 2 bases and J dropped 8 bases, with 33 bases sitting between them. From germline, CDR1 is PRHDT and CDR2 FYEKMQ (reference sequence). The CDR3: CASSLSSSRLAQRPSGGELFF. Written as DNA, the CDR3 is TGTGCCAGCAGCTTAAGTTCCTCTAGGCTAGCGCAAAGACCGTCCGGGGGGGAGCTGTTTTTT.

The V and J genes are TRBV24-1 and TRBJ2-7, with a tentative D call TRBD2 (5 bases). This CDR3 spans 13 amino acids. Trimming cost V 5 bases and J 5 bases, with 12 bases left between them. Germline CDR1 KGHDR, CDR2 SFDVKD. The DNA of the CDR3 is TGTGCCACCAGTGCGGCGGGCGACGACGAGCAGTACTTC. This gives the protein CATSAAGDDEQYF.

This chain links TRBV4-1 with TRBJ1-3; perhaps TRBD1 as D (5 bases). V lost 4 bases, J lost 0 bases, and 10 bases lay in between. Germline CDR1 is MGHRA and CDR2 is YSYEKL. CDR3 length: 15 amino acids. CDR3 sequence reads: CASSRTFLSGNTIYF. In DNA, the CDR3 is TGCGCCAGCAGCCGGACATTCCTCTCTGGAAACACCATATATTTT.

The chain combines TRBV2 with TRBJ2-4, with 7 bases that match TRBD2. The germline CDR1 and CDR2 sequences are SNHLY and FYNNEI. This CDR3 has 19 residues. V gave up 10 bases and J gave up 1 base; unmatched junction bases: 22. CDR3 DNA sequence: TGTGCCACGGCCCTTCGGTCCCCTAGCGGCCACCCTGCCAAAAACATTCAGTACTTC. Its translation: CATALRSPSGHPAKNIQYF.